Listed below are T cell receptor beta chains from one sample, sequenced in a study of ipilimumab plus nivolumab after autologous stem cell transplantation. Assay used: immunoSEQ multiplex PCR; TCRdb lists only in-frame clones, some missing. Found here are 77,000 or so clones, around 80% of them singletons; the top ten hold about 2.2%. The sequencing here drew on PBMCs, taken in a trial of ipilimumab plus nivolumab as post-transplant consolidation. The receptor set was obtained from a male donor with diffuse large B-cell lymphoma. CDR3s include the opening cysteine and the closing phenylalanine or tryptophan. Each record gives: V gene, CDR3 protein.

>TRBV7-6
CASSPQLSSYNEQFF
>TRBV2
CASSEEAARGTQYF
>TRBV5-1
CASSLAGQRNQPQHF
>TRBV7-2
CATRGRTDTQYF
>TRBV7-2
CASSDIVGETQYF
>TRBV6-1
CASSKTGIRNTIYF
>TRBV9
CASSVHTDTDTQYF
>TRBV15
CATSRDGRGLYEQYF
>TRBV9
CASSASPMNTEAFF
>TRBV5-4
CASSSVGVGDYTF
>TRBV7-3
CASSRTSGGTDTQYF
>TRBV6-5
CASSSLAGWAEQYF
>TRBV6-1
CASSEGYGYGYTF
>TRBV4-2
CASSQVGGGYQETQYF
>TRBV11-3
CASSVYRADTQYF
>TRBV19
CASSIRGSGLAMETQYF
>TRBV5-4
CASSLVPGRINEQYF
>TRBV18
CASSPGDTGGTGYTF
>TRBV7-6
CASSPRGGAGRETQYF
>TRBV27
CASSLSLGGGFYEQYF
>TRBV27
CASSSGPISSSYNEQFF
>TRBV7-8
CASSLEPSVSTDTQYF
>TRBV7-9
CASSLSRGAGSEQYF
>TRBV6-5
CASSSATPTMNTEAFF
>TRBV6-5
CASSSMWGATYEQYF
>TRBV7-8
CASSLDWASYEQYF
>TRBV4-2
CASSQLTSGGGETQYF
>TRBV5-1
CASSFDRESETQYF
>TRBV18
CASSPGVTGALGNSPLHF
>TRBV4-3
CASSQVEGGEETQYF
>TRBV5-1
CASSLGGLAPYQETQYF
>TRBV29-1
CSVTSGAGQQYF
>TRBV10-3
CAISESGGFAGNTIYF
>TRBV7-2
CASSSSLLTLRNYGYTF
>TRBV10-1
CASSPDRDTGELFF
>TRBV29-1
CSVGLRDEQFF
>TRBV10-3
CAISEHGTSGETQYF
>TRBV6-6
CASSYFQGGLGGEQYF
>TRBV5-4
CASSLRTVQETQYF
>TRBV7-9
CASSSGDRGNQPQHF
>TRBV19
CASSTRQGADTQYF
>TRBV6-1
CASTSGTGSIALHF
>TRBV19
CASSRSDRFFGYTF
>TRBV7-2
CASSSPDRGRTEAFF
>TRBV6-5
CASSPGGQINSPLHF
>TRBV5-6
CASSVETRMSGYTF
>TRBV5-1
CASSVREPSPLHF
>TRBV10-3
CAISAGGGTGAYEQYF
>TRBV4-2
CASSHPTRRGEGPPLHF
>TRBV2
CASSVTGGQGAGYTF
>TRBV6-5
CASSRGRPRNEQFF
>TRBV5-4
CASSLDGYGYTF
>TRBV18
CASSPRTGERSYTF
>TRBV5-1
CASSFFGGHGDTQYF
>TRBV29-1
CSVVLTEAFF
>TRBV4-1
CASSPRPYDKAYGYTF